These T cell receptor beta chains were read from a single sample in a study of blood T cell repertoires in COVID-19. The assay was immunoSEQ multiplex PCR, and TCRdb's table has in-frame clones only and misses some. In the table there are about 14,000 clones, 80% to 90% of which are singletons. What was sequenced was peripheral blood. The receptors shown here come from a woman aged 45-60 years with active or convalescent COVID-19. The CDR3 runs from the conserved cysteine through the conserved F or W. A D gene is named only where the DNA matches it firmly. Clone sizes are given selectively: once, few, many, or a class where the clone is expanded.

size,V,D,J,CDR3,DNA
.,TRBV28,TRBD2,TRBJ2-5,CASSLPTRGEETQYF,TGTGCCAGCAGCCTACCCACCCGGGGGGAAGAGACCCAGTACTTC
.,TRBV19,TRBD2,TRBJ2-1,CASSEPGLGWGEQFF,TGTGCCAGTAGTGAACCGGGACTAGGATGGGGTGAGCAGTTCTTC
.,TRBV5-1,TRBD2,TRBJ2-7,CASSSGLAGEGEQYF,TGCGCCAGCAGCTCCGGACTAGCGGGAGAGGGCGAGCAGTACTTC
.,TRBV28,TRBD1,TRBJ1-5,CASSSWGGQDLNQPQHF,TGTGCCAGCAGTTCTTGGGGGGGACAGGACTTAAATCAGCCCCAGCATTTT
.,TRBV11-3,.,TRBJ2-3,CASSSQREGDTQYF,TGTGCCAGCAGCAGTCAAAGAGAGGGAGATACGCAGTATTTT
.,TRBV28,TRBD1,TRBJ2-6,CASSAGTGPGANVLTF,TGTGCCAGCAGTGCCGGGACAGGGCCTGGGGCCAACGTCCTGACTTTC
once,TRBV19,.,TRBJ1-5,CASRRINNQPQHF,TGTGCCAGTAGGAGGATAAACAATCAGCCCCAGCATTTT
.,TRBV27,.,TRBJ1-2,CASRRIKGGARDYGYTF,TGTGCCAGCAGGCGTATTAAAGGGGGGGCGAGGGACTATGGCTACACCTTC
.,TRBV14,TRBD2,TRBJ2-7,CASSSTSGGLYEQYF,TGTGCCAGCAGCTCGACTAGCGGGGGGCTCTACGAGCAGTACTTC
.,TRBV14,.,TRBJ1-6,CASSQTANSPLHF,TGTGCCAGCAGCCAAACAGCTAATTCACCCCTCCACTTT
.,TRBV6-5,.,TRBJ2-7,CASSNWREQYF,TGTGCCAGCAGTAACTGGAGGGAGCAGTACTTC
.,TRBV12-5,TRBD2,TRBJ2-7,CASGGTDTTYEQYF,TGTGCTTCCGGGGGGACCGACACAACCTACGAGCAGTACTTC
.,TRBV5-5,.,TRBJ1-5,CASSRVGGPSNQPQHF,TGTGCCAGCAGCCGAGTGGGTGGGCCTAGCAATCAGCCCCAGCATTTT
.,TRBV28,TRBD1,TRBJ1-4,CASSSRTGYEKLFF,TGTGCCAGCAGTTCCCGGACAGGGTATGAAAAACTGTTTTTT
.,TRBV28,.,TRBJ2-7,CASTTQPGAREQYF,TGTGCCAGCACTACTCAGCCAGGGGCTCGCGAGCAGTACTTC
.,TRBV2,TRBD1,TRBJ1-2,CATPGQGPYGYTF,TGTGCCACCCCGGGACAGGGCCCCTATGGCTACACCTTC
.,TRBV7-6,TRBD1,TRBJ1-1,CASSLRQGEFMNTEAFF,TGTGCCAGCAGCTTAAGGCAGGGGGAGTTCATGAACACTGAAGCTTTCTTT
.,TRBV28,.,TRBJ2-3,CATQPTGFSSTDTQYF,TGTGCCACCCAACCGACAGGTTTTTCTAGCACAGATACGCAGTATTTT
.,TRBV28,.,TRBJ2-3,CASSSRTTGTDTQYF,TGTGCCAGCAGTTCCCGGACTACCGGTACAGATACGCAGTATTTT
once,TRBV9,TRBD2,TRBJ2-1,CASSDPLAASSYNEQFF,TGTGCCAGCAGCGATCCACTAGCGGCTAGCTCCTACAATGAGCAGTTCTTC
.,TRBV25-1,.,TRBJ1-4,CASSRGIGEGEKLFF,TGTGCCAGCAGTCGGGGGATAGGAGAGGGTGAAAAACTGTTTTTT
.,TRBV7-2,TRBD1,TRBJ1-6,CASSPQGQGGNSPLHF,TGTGCCAGCAGCCCCCAGGGACAGGGGGGTAATTCACCCCTCCACTTT
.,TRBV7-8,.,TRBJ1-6,CASSLAYSSYNSPLHF,TGTGCCAGCAGCTTAGCCTATAGCTCCTATAATTCACCCCTCCACTTT
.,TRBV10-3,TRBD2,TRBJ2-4,CAISESPGTSGGAKNIQYF,TGTGCCATCAGTGAGTCCCCCGGGACTAGCGGAGGAGCCAAAAACATTCAGTACTTC
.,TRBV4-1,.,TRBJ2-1,CASSQVSGNEQFF,TGCGCCAGCAGCCAAGTTTCGGGCAATGAGCAGTTCTTC
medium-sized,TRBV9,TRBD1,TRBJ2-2,CASGDRNTGELFF,TGTGCCAGCGGGGACAGAAACACCGGGGAGCTGTTTTTT
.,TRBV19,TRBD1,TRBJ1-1,CASSIRTGTTEAFF,TGTGCCAGTAGTATCAGGACAGGGACCACTGAAGCTTTCTTT
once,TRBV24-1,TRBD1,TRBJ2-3,CATSDPRGGTGRPTDTQYF,TGTGCCACCAGTGATCCGCGGGGCGGGACAGGGCGCCCAACGGATACGCAGTATTTT
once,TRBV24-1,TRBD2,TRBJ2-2,CATSDPYLAGGPYTGELFF,TGTGCCACCAGTGACCCTTATCTAGCGGGGGGGCCGTACACCGGGGAGCTGTTTTTT
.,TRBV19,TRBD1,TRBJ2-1,CASSPDRGFYNEQFF,TGTGCCAGTAGTCCGGACAGGGGGTTCTACAATGAGCAGTTCTTC
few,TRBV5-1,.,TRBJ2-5,CASSLFALSAQETQYF,TGCGCCAGCAGCTTGTTTGCCCTCAGCGCGCAAGAGACCCAGTACTTC
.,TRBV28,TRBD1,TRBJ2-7,CASSTDPGQGANEQYF,TGTGCCAGCAGCACAGATCCGGGACAGGGGGCGAATGAGCAGTACTTC
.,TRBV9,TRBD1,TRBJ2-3,CASSVDAGQGTDTQYF,TGTGCCAGCAGCGTAGACGCGGGACAGGGTACAGATACGCAGTATTTT
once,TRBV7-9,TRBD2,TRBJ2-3,CASDPRGGARTDTQYF,TGTGCCAGCGACCCTCGCGGGGGGGCGAGGACAGATACGCAGTATTTT
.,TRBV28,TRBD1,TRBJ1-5,CASGRGTDNQPQHF,TGTGCCAGCGGGCGCGGGACAGACAATCAGCCCCAGCATTTT
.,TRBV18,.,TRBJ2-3,CASSFVEAGTDTQYF,TGTGCCAGCTCATTCGTCGAGGCGGGTACAGATACGCAGTATTTT
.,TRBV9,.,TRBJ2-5,CASSSSMQETQYF,TGTGCCAGCAGCTCGAGCATGCAAGAGACCCAGTACTTC
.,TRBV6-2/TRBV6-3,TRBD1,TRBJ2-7,CASSYQTYRGLGDEQYF,TGTGCCAGCAGTTACCAAACCTACAGGGGGCTAGGAGACGAGCAGTACTTC
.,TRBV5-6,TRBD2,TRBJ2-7,CASSLGTSGSVYEQYF,TGTGCCAGCAGCTTGGGCACTAGCGGGAGTGTCTACGAGCAGTACTTC
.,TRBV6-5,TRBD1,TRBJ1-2,CASTQGAGYGYTF,TGTGCCAGCACACAGGGGGCGGGGTATGGCTACACCTTC
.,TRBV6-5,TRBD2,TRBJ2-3,CASSSGLASDTQYF,TGTGCCAGCAGTTCTGGACTAGCGTCAGATACGCAGTATTTT
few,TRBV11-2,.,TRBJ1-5,CASSPDNRFQPQHF,TGTGCCAGCAGCCCTGATAACAGGTTTCAGCCCCAGCATTTT
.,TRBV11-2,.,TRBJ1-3,CASSLGTRRAGNTIYF,TGTGCCAGCAGCTTAGGGACAAGGAGGGCTGGAAACACCATATATTTT
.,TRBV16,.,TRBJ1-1,CASSHSMNTEAFF,TGTGCCAGCAGCCATTCCATGAACACTGAAGCTTTCTTT